This T cell receptor (beta chain) was sequenced for a study of OX40 agonist ivuxolimab in advanced cancers. Across the whole study: The dose of intravenous ivuxolimab that patients received every 2 weeks ranged from 0.01 to 10 mg/kg.

CDR1 SEHNR and CDR2 FQNEAQ come from the germline V gene (reference sequence). Trimming took 1 base from V and 6 from J, leaving 7 bases between them. The CDR3 spans 13 residues. With respect to this clone: The antigen is not known.

Some clones are missing from TCRdb's copy, which holds only in-frame ones; the method was immunoSEQ multiplex PCR. The profile shows tens of thousands of clones, roughly 84% of them singletons. Overall study findings and caveats: Blood T cells, both CD4+ and CD8+, expanded clonally by week 6 at 0.1 to 3.0 mg/kg. Normalized T-cell clonal expansion was also low in a subset of nonresponders. Clonal expansion was among the lowest in partial responders at 0.1-3.0 mg/kg, especially CD8+.

V is TRBV7-9 and J is TRBJ2-1, with D unresolved. The sample was CD4+ or CD8+ T cells sorted from blood, taken in a trial of the OX40 agonist ivuxolimab. The TCR originated in an adult with an advanced solid tumor such as melanoma, head and neck, liver or kidney cancer. CDR3 sequence reads: CASSLDLTNEQFF. The CDR3 DNA reads TGTGCCAGCAGCTTAGACTTAACCAATGAGCAGTTCTTC.